Listed below are T cell receptor beta chains from one sample, sequenced in a study of T cell repertoires in cytomegalovirus infection. Each CDR3 protein gets one entry after TCRdb re-called the reads with MiXCR. Of hundreds of thousands of distinct CDR3 sequences in the sample, roughly a quarter were seen once. Sequencing was performed on CD8+ T cells from PBMCs. The origin of the receptors is a human donor in good health (CMV status not recorded). Some clones in this sample may be carry-over from other donors' samples. Both conserved end residues are part of each CDR3. A D gene is named only where the DNA matches it firmly. Size tells how often a clone was seen (once, few, many) or the class of an expanded clone, and some rows leave it out.

D gene	V gene	clone size	J gene	CDR3 protein	CDR3 DNA
.	TRBV20-1	.	TRBJ1-5	CSALTSYSNQPQHF	TGCAGTGCTTTGACAAGTTATAGCAATCAGCCCCAGCATTTT
.	TRBV7-4	.	TRBJ1-1	CASSLPLTGEAFF	TGTGCCAGCAGCTTACCCCTAACAGGTGAAGCTTTCTTT
TRBD2	TRBV6-1	few	TRBJ2-4	CASSAGLAPNIQYF	TGTGCCAGCAGCGCGGGACTAGCTCCTAACATTCAGTACTTC
TRBD1	TRBV15	.	TRBJ1-1	CATSRDRGLGTEAFF	TGTGCCACCAGCAGAGACAGGGGGCTGGGAACTGAAGCTTTCTTT
.	TRBV7-2	many	TRBJ2-7	CASSFSGASSYEQYF	TGTGCCAGCAGCTTTTCGGGGGCCAGCTCCTACGAGCAGTACTTC
TRBD1	TRBV28	many	TRBJ1-5	CASSLPGTDLNQPQHF	TGTGCCAGCAGTTTACCTGGGACAGACCTCAATCAGCCCCAGCATTTT
.	TRBV28	.	TRBJ2-1	CASSLWATEQFF	TGTGCCAGCAGTTTATGGGCTACCGAGCAGTTCTTC
TRBD1	TRBV7-9	few	TRBJ2-6	CASSSDRGISGANVLTF	TGTGCCAGCAGCTCCGACAGGGGGATATCTGGGGCCAACGTCCTGACTTTC
TRBD1	TRBV2	.	TRBJ1-5	CASSGRGRANQPQHF	TGTGCCAGCAGTGGGAGGGGGCGAGCCAATCAGCCCCAGCATTTT
TRBD2	TRBV27	once	TRBJ2-3	CTSSLSPAGAYTDTQYF	TGTACCAGCAGTTTATCCCCAGCGGGGGCCTACACAGATACGCAGTATTTT
TRBD2	TRBV7-8	many	TRBJ2-7	CASTPGGAYEQYF	TGTGCCAGCACCCCGGGAGGCGCCTACGAGCAGTACTTC
TRBD1	TRBV7-6	many	TRBJ1-1	CASSLRRSWDREPTEAFF	TGTGCCAGCAGTCTAAGGAGGAGCTGGGACAGAGAGCCCACTGAAGCTTTCTTT
TRBD2	TRBV7-9	.	TRBJ2-6	CASTGGYRPSSGANVLTF	TGTGCCAGCACCGGGGGGTACAGGCCGAGCTCTGGGGCCAACGTCCTGACTTTC
TRBD2	TRBV20-1	.	TRBJ2-1	CSATGLAEYNEQFF	TGCAGTGCAACCGGACTAGCGGAATACAATGAGCAGTTCTTC
TRBD1	TRBV6-5	few	TRBJ2-5	CASSYRTGGEETQYF	TGTGCCAGCAGTTACCGGACAGGGGGCGAGGAGACCCAGTACTTC
TRBD1	TRBV6-2/TRBV6-3	.	TRBJ2-1	CASSTTGLGYNEQFF	TGTGCCAGCAGTACGACAGGGTTAGGCTACAATGAGCAGTTCTTC
.	TRBV29-1	.	TRBJ2-3	CSVEDPLGGTDTQYF	TGCAGCGTTGAAGACCCCTTGGGTGGCACAGATACGCAGTATTTT
.	TRBV20-1	few	TRBJ2-3	CSAANAATSTDTQYF	TGCAGTGCGGCAAACGCGGCTACTAGCACAGATACGCAGTATTTT
.	TRBV6-5	.	TRBJ2-7	CTSRHSYEQYF	TGTACCAGCAGACACTCCTACGAGCAGTACTTC
.	TRBV7-9	.	TRBJ2-1	CASSSRLGPSYNEQFF	TGTGCCAGCAGCTCCCGACTCGGCCCTTCCTACAATGAGCAGTTCTTC
TRBD1	TRBV12-3/TRBV12-4	many	TRBJ1-2	CASSSPRTGTLGYTF	TGTGCCAGCAGTTCGCCCCGGACAGGGACTTTAGGCTACACCTTC
.	TRBV12-3/TRBV12-4	.	TRBJ2-2	CAIISRGSNTGELFF	TGTGCCATCATATCGAGGGGCTCGAACACCGGGGAGCTGTTTTTT
.	TRBV6-4	.	TRBJ2-6	CASSDSVRPSGANVLTF	TGTGCCAGCAGTGACTCGGTCAGGCCCTCTGGGGCCAACGTCCTGACTTTC
TRBD1	TRBV10-2	many	TRBJ2-3	CASSTPDREGSDTQYF	TGCGCCAGCAGCACACCCGACAGGGAAGGGTCAGATACGCAGTATTTT
.	TRBV7-9	.	TRBJ1-6	CASSSTSFGDSPLHF	TGTGCCAGCAGTTCCACGAGTTTCGGCGATTCACCCCTCCACTTT
.	TRBV7-8	many	TRBJ2-7	CASSLNGDPYEQYF	TGTGCCAGCAGCTTAAACGGAGATCCCTACGAGCAGTACTTC
TRBD1	TRBV28	few	TRBJ1-1	CASRYGQGGAFF	TGTGCCAGCAGATATGGACAGGGGGGCGCTTTCTTT
TRBD1	TRBV5-1	.	TRBJ2-7	CASSPKPGQGAYEQYF	TGCGCCAGCAGCCCCAAGCCGGGACAGGGTGCCTACGAGCAGTACTTC
.	TRBV6-5	many	TRBJ2-3	CASSYVGSLTQYF	TGTGCCAGCAGTTACGTGGGCTCCCTTACGCAGTATTTT
.	TRBV12-3/TRBV12-4	few	TRBJ1-5	CASVGGGNQPQHF	TGTGCCAGCGTTGGGGGGGGCAATCAGCCCCAGCATTTT
TRBD2	TRBV2	.	TRBJ2-1	CASSQGIAGVPLGDEQFF	TGTGCCAGCAGTCAGGGGATAGCGGGGGTCCCCCTGGGGGATGAGCAGTTCTTC
TRBD1	TRBV19	.	TRBJ1-2	CASSVGTGGIGYTF	TGTGCCAGTAGTGTCGGGACAGGGGGCATCGGCTACACCTTC
.	TRBV19	.	TRBJ2-7	CASSSRDTFYEQYF	TGTGCCAGTAGTTCCCGGGACACCTTCTACGAGCAGTACTTC
.	TRBV29-1	.	TRBJ2-2	CSVEDFEGRAGELFF	TGCAGCGTTGAAGATTTCGAGGGTCGGGCCGGGGAGCTGTTTTTT
.	TRBV12-3/TRBV12-4	few	TRBJ1-2	CASSLGSLGYTF	TGTGCCAGCAGTTTGGGCAGTCTAGGCTACACCTTC
.	TRBV10-3	few	TRBJ2-7	CAIRTQGNEQYF	TGTGCCATCAGGACACAGGGAAATGAGCAGTACTTC
.	TRBV7-9	.	TRBJ1-2	CASYVGASYGYTF	TGTGCCAGCTATGTAGGGGCCTCATATGGCTACACCTTC
.	TRBV7-8	many	TRBJ2-3	CASSLSRLVAASTDTQYF	TGTGCCAGCAGCTTATCCCGCCTAGTTGCCGCTAGCACAGATACGCAGTATTTT
.	TRBV7-6	many	TRBJ2-7	CASSLGRDEQYF	TGTGCCAGCAGCTTAGGGCGCGACGAGCAGTACTTC
.	TRBV7-2	.	TRBJ1-2	CASSLEGEEGYTF	TGTGCCAGCAGCTTAGAGGGGGAGGAGGGCTACACCTTC
TRBD2	TRBV6-2/TRBV6-3	.	TRBJ2-1	CASSDILAGVNEQFF	TGTGCCAGCAGCGATATACTAGCGGGGGTCAATGAGCAGTTCTTC
.	TRBV7-2	many	TRBJ1-1	CASSFGTSNTEAFF	TGTGCCAGCAGCTTCGGGACATCGAACACTGAAGCTTTCTTT
TRBD1	TRBV7-9	many	TRBJ2-7	CASSIRTGNYEQYF	TGTGCCAGCAGCATAAGGACAGGGAACTACGAGCAGTACTTC
TRBD2	TRBV4-1	few	TRBJ2-3	CASSPQRGANTDTQYF	TGCGCCAGCAGCCCCCAGCGGGGGGCGAACACAGATACGCAGTATTTT
TRBD1	TRBV7-2	.	TRBJ2-3	CASSLGVGQGVWGTDTQYF	TGTGCCAGCAGCTTAGGGGTGGGCCAGGGGGTATGGGGCACAGATACGCAGTATTTT
TRBD2	TRBV7-3	few	TRBJ2-1	CASSSHVGLAVRGGEQFF	TGTGCCAGCAGCTCCCACGTTGGACTAGCGGTTAGGGGGGGTGAGCAGTTCTTC
.	TRBV12-3/TRBV12-4	many	TRBJ2-3	CASSSKADTQYF	TGTGCCAGCAGTTCTAAGGCAGATACGCAGTATTTT
.	TRBV7-9	many	TRBJ2-3	CASRQDTQYF	TGTGCCAGCAGACAAGATACGCAGTATTTT
.	TRBV5-5	.	TRBJ2-2	CASSPPLATGELFF	TGTGCCAGCAGCCCGCCGCTCGCGACCGGGGAGCTGTTTTTT
TRBD1	TRBV4-3	.	TRBJ1-2	CASSSTGGGYGYTF	TGCGCCAGCAGTTCCACAGGGGGCGGCTATGGCTACACCTTC
TRBD1	TRBV7-6	few	TRBJ1-2	CASSLVGDRDVNGYTF	TGTGCCAGCAGCTTAGTGGGAGACAGGGACGTTAATGGCTACACCTTC